The clone carrying this T cell receptor (beta chain) appeared a single time. The target antigen is unknown. The sample belongs to a study of cytomegalovirus exposure and HLA in healthy donors. Notes on the study in general: Sequences of the TCR beta chain were said to predict the HLA-A and HLA-B alleles of most subjects accurately. Analysis performed later showed TCR beta chains linked to HLA being more clonally expanded than equally common others.

Vbeta (60) and Jbeta (13) primers were used in the PCR. Here immunoSEQ multiplex PCR was the method, and the copy in TCRdb shows in-frame clones only, minus some. The repertoire has 150,000 to 200,000 clones, around 80% of them found once; the top ten carry approximately 0.99%. Germline-derived CDR1 and CDR2 are SQVTM and ANQGSEA. V lost 5 bases to trimming and J lost 2 bases, with 10 bases between them. CDR3 length: 13 amino acids. The sequencing input was PBMCs. The chain couples TRBV29-1 to TRBJ1-5; a possible D gene is TRBD1 (5 bases). This TCR derives from a woman in her 40s in good health and CMV-seronegative. The CDR3 spells CSVRGTGNQPQHF. The CDR3 DNA reads as TGCAGCGTTCGAGGGACTGGCAATCAGCCCCAGCATTTT.